The entry below gives a single TCR beta chain sequence along with its context. The antigen is unknown. The CDR3 consists of 14 residues. After removal of 4 bases from V and 1 base from J, the junction contained 1 base not matched to a gene. Germline V gene sequence: CDR1 LNHDA, CDR2 SQIVND (reference sequence). These data originate in a study of chemoradiotherapy in HPV16-positive cancers. Findings and limits, study-wide: HPV-responsive T-cell expansion during chemoradiotherapy was linked to improved recurrence-free survival in HPV16-positive patients. Functional assays defining HPV-specific T cells used only two HPV16-positive patients. Candidate HPV-specific clones and E7-related TCR motifs grew in tumor during treatment.

Here immunoSEQ multiplex PCR was the method, and the copy in TCRdb shows in-frame clones only, minus some. This table has about 68,000 clones, 88% appearing once. Samples were taken several times over chemoradiotherapy. The receptor's source is a human donor with HPV-associated anogenital cancer. Sequencing was performed on blood, taken from a patient who underwent chemoradiotherapy. The chain has TRBV19 and TRBJ2-4, with 7 bases identical to TRBD1. CDR3: CASSTTGAKNIQYF. DNA of the CDR3: TGTGCCAGTAGTACGACAGGGGCCAAAAACATTCAGTACTTC. Full variable domain (outside the CDR3, taken from reference TRBV19 and TRBJ2-4): DGGITQSPKYLFRKEGQNVTLSCEQNLNHDAMYWYRQDPGQGLRLIYYSQIVNDFQKGDIAEGYSVSREKKESFPLTVTSAQKNPTAFYLCASSTTGAKNIQYFGAGTRLSVL.